This TCR beta chain was sequenced during a study of T cells in Graves' hyperthyroidism and ophthalmopathy. What was amplified from RNA transcripts were TCR beta CDR3 regions. Carried out on the TCR CDR3, a first-round RT-PCR used the HTBI primer set. In TCRdb, the multiplex PCR reads were re-called with MiXCR into one record per CDR3 protein. Altogether approximately 600,000 distinct CDR3 sequences are present, less than 25% being singletons, with the ten largest covering approximately 30%. Overall study results and limits: Also found in blood were most expanded thyroid clonotypes above 0.001.

The CDR3 has 14 residues. CDR1 is DFQATT and CDR2 is SNEGSKA in the germline V gene (reference sequence). Trimming took off 5 bases at V and 0 bases at J, with 13 bases between the two ends. Comment on this clonotype: The antigen is undetermined.

The chain carries TRBV20-1 and TRBJ1-1; TRBD1 is a possible D gene (6 bases). This receptor was taken from a man younger than 40 with Graves' ophthalmopathy. What was sequenced was blood. In nucleotides, the CDR3 is TGCAGTGCTGGGGGGCGGAAAATGAACACTGAAGCTTTCTTT. Its protein product is CSAGGRKMNTEAFF.